This T cell receptor beta chain came from a study of CD8+ T cells in alopecia areata (dated by TCRdb to 2017 to 2018). About the investigation overall: Treated patients were enrolled in an open-label pilot trial of oral tofacitinib at 5 to 10 mg twice daily for moderate-to-severe alopecia areata. Clonality in the scalp was compared among normal scalp (n=4), patchy alopecia areata scalp (n=8), and alopecia totalis/universalis scalp (n=8). Scalp tissue and sorted CD4+ and CD8+ peripheral blood T cells from patchy and totalis/universalis alopecia areata patients and from healthy controls were covered by human TCRbeta sequencing. In both human patients and the C3H/HeJ mouse model, the study applied high-throughput TCRbeta sequencing to look at T cell clonal expansion in alopecia areata. TCRbeta CDR3 regions were amplified by immunoSEQ multiplex PCR with 35 Vbeta forward and 13 Jbeta reverse primers. The SALT score, which quantifies the percentage of affected scalp surface area, was used to measure disease severity in treated patients. RNA was extracted with the PAXgene miRNA kit for fixed scalp, the miRNeasy kit for PBMCs, and the RNeasy kit for mouse skin. Biopsies were taken from tofacitinib-treated patients at baseline and again at 4 and 24 weeks into treatment, and several of those patients also had a later scalp biopsy. Tofacitinib was given for 6 to 18 months, followed by 6 months of follow-up off drug to assess delayed response and recurrence. The paper as a whole reports these results and caveats: During tofacitinib treatment, many expanded lesional clones stuck around in both scalp and blood, and this persistence may partly explain why relapse happens after treatment is stopped. Tofacitinib significantly lowered scalp clonality and the number of expanded CD8+ clones among the top 100 scalp clones. Scalp TCR repertoire analysis is complicated because resident alphabeta T cells in normal human skin are also sequenced, whereas mouse skin is dominated by gammadelta T cells. Because the treated cohort was small and had only one nonresponder, larger studies are needed to examine links between baseline CD8+ expansion and response. Shared TCR sequences between patients were less evident than in mice, which may be partly attributable to HLA diversity in the patient population. Higher clonality and more expanded CD8+ clones were observed in lesional scalp than in normal scalp, particularly in alopecia totalis/universalis, a finding suggestive of antigenic drive.

The method was the immunoSEQ multiplex PCR assay. RNA was extracted from all samples and reverse transcribed into cDNA as template for TCR sequencing. SuperScript III was used to make first-strand cDNA, primed with a 2:1 mix of oligo-dT and random hexamers. A synthetic immune receptor repertoire was used to assess amplification bias, and residual bias was removed computationally. In the source study's methods: After raw reads were preprocessed to remove errors, the CDR3 was defined following IMGT conventions as running from the conserved cysteine to phenylalanine. Clonality was computed by normalizing Shannon entropy by log2 of the number of productive unique TCRs and subtracting the result from 1. Whether each scalp clone was CD4 or CD8 was inferred by checking scalp TCRbeta sequences against the CD4 and CD8 repertoires from sorted blood. The table comes from immuneACCESS by way of TCRdb, which keeps in-frame sequences with V and J called. Part of the clones is missing from these tables; in studies checked, under half for an unresolved V gene and the rest for unknown reasons. The V and J calls and clone size come from that table; D and trimming were worked out from the DNA. The sample contains approximately 210,000 clones, approximately 61% of them found a single time. The ten largest clones represent approximately 0.97% of the sample.

On this clone: Its binding antigen is unknown. No qualities accompany the bases; no much larger clone lies one base away.

Read against the paper, the sample's time point label means: less than 30 weeks on oral tofacitinib. The treatment or condition label of this sample denotes: oral pan-JAK inhibitor, 5-10 mg twice daily. Lesional scalp punch biopsies and peripheral blood were collected from alopecia areata patients. PBMCs were separated by density centrifugation and stained for CD3, CD4 and CD8, after which CD4+ and CD8+ T cells were sorted on a FACSAria. CDR1 and CDR2 are read off the germline V gene as SQVTM and ANQGSEA. The germline V and J ends show losses of 6 bases and 5 bases respectively, and no gene match explains 6 bases of the junction. Spanning cysteine to phenylalanine, the CDR3 consists of 14 amino acids. Just CDR3 DNA is preserved here, 42 bases in frame from base 1.

Here the chain combines TRBV29-1 and TRBJ2-3; TRBD2 agrees with 12 junctional bases. This receptor was obtained from a human donor with alopecia areata. The sequenced sample was CD4+ T cells sorted from blood, obtained at week 24, from a patient treated with tofacitinib. This receptor has the CDR3 CSVRLAGALDTQYF. The bases are TGCAGCGTGAGACTAGCGGGGGCACTAGATACGCAGTATTTT.